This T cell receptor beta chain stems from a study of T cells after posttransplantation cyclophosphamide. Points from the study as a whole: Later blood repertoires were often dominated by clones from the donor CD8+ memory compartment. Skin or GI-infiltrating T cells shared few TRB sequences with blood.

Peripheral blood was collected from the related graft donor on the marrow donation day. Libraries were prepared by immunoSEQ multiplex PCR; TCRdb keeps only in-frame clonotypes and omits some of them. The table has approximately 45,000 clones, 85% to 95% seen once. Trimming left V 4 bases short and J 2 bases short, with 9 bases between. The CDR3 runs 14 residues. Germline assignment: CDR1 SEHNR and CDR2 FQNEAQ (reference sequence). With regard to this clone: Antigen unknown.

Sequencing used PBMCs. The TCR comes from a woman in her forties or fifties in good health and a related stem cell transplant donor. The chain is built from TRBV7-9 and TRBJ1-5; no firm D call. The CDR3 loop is CASSSREGNQPQHF. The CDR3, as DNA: TGTGCCAGCAGCTCAAGGGAGGGCAATCAGCCCCAGCATTTT.